A single sample is the source of the 25 T cell receptor beta chains below, sequenced in a study of OX40 agonist ivuxolimab in advanced cancers. The protocol was immunoSEQ multiplex PCR, while the TCRdb copy is restricted to in-frame clones and leaves out a portion. Here the sample spans some 40,000 clones, roughly 92% being singletons. The sample was CD4+ or CD8+ T cells sorted from blood, taken in a trial of the OX40 agonist ivuxolimab. The source is an adult with an advanced solid tumor such as melanoma, head and neck, liver or kidney cancer.

The J gene is TRBJ1-2, the V gene TRBV28, with D possibly being TRBD1 (5 bases). The V gene's germline CDR1 is MDHEN and CDR2 SYDVKM. There are 12 residues in the CDR3. V was pared by 9 bases and J by 4 bases, with 12 bases between. This CDR3 reads CASGQGGYGYTF. DNA for the CDR3: TGTGCCAGTGGACAAGGAGGCTATGGCTACACCTTC.

The genes are TRBV18 and TRBJ1-5; D uncertain. Per the germline V gene, CDR1 is KGHSH and CDR2 is LQKENI. The CDR3 covers 11 residues. V was shortened by 3 bases and J by 5 bases, with 2 bases between the two germline ends. CDR3 sequence (DNA): TGTGCCAGCTCACCCTATCAGCCCCAGCATTTT. It encodes CASSPYQPQHF.

The genes are TRBV5-4 and TRBJ2-5; TRBD2 matches at 11 bases. The end of the DNA fits TRBJ2-7 better, so the J call may be wrong. From germline, CDR1 is SGHNT and CDR2 YYREEE (reference sequence). The CDR3 runs to 16 residues. CDR3 amino acids: CASSLHSLAGGYEQYF. The DNA of the CDR3 is TGTGCCAGCAGCTTACACTCCCTAGCGGGGGGCTACGAGCAGTACTTC.

The rearrangement joins TRBV2 to TRBJ2-4; D unclear. Between the trimmed V and J ends, which lost 2 bases and 2 bases, there was a span of 16 bases. The CDR3 has 17 residues. The germline gives CDR1 SNHLY, CDR2 FYNNEI. The CDR3 reads CASSENSAASSKNIQYF. In DNA form, the CDR3 reads TGTGCCAGCAGTGAAAATTCGGCAGCTTCATCCAAAAACATTCAGTACTTC. Full variable domain (outside the CDR3, taken from reference TRBV2 and TRBJ2-4): EPEVTQTPSHQVTQMGQEVILRCVPISNHLYFYWYRQILGQKVEFLVSFYNNEISEKSEIFDDQFSVERPDGSNFTLKIRSTKLEDSAMYFCASSENSAASSKNIQYFGAGTRLSVL.

This clone was seen once. The J gene is TRBJ2-5, the V gene TRBV9; D remains ambiguous. The CDR3 totals 14 residues. V shed 0 bases and J shed 4 bases, with 10 bases lying between them. Germline CDR1 is SGDLS and CDR2 is YYNGEE. CDR3 sequence: CASSVAETGETQYF. CDR3 in DNA: TGTGCCAGCAGCGTAGCGGAGACTGGAGAGACCCAGTACTTC.

The table lists this clone with a count of one. CDR3 DNA sequence: TGTGCCAGCAGCGCAGGGTCCCCTCAGCCCCAGCATTTT. Translated, it gives CASSAGSPQPQHF. The J gene is TRBJ1-5, the V gene TRBV27; D possibly corresponds to TRBD1 (5 bases). The CDR3 has 13 amino acids. V lost 6 bases, J lost 6 bases, and 12 bases lay in between. In germline, CDR1 is MNHEY, CDR2 SMNVEV (reference sequence).

This clone was recorded only once. V usage is TRBV14 and J usage is TRBJ2-7; D tentatively reads TRBD1 or TRBD2 (6 bases each). CDR1 and CDR2 (germline): SGHDN, FVKESK. Trimming removed 1 base from V and 4 bases from J, with 8 bases in between. The CDR3 is 13 amino acids. The CDR3 DNA is TGTGCCAGCAGCCAAGTAGGGGGGTACGAGCAGTACTTC. The encoded protein is CASSQVGGYEQYF.

The chain has TRBV4-3 and TRBJ2-2; the match to TRBD2 covers 8 bases. Germline V gene lookup returns CDR1 LGHNA and CDR2 YSLEER. The CDR3 totals 18 residues. The ends lost 8 bases at V and 3 bases at J; junction bases unmatched: 17. The CDR3, as DNA: TGCGCCAGCGCGTATACAGGACCGACCGGGGGGGACACCGGGGAGCTGTTTTTT. It specifies CASAYTGPTGGDTGELFF.

This chain links TRBV15 with TRBJ2-7, with TRBD2 matching 10 bases. The CDR3 runs 17 residues. Unmatched junction bases numbered 9, after V lost 0 bases and J lost 4 bases. Germline V gene lookup returns CDR1 LNHNV and CDR2 YYDKDF (reference sequence). The CDR3 DNA sequence: TGTGCCACCAGCAGAGATCTAGGGCTAGCGGGAGAATACGAGCAGTACTTC. Translated, it gives CATSRDLGLAGEYEQYF. Combining the CDR3 with reference TRBV15 and TRBJ2-7 gives the whole variable domain DAMVIQNPRYQVTQFGKPVTLSCSQTLNHNVMYWYQQKSSQAPKLLFHYYDKDFNNEADTPDNFQSRRPNTSFCFLDIRSPGLGDTAMYLCATSRDLGLAGEYEQYFGPGTRLTVT.

The chain couples TRBV19 to TRBJ2-5, with D possibly being TRBD1 (6 bases). Trimming stripped 7 bases from V and 4 bases from J, with 19 bases between. Germline V gene data show CDR1 as LNHDA and CDR2 as SQIVND (reference sequence). The CDR3 extends over 15 amino acids. CDR3 amino acids: CASTPSAGVGETQYF. The CDR3 DNA reads as TGTGCCAGTACCCCCAGCGCAGGGGTTGGAGAGACCCAGTACTTC.

The V call is TRBV27, the J call TRBJ1-2, with D uncertain. Germline CDR1 MNHEY, CDR2 SMNVEV (reference sequence). This CDR3 contains 15 residues. The germline V and J ends were trimmed by 6 bases and 4 bases, with 18 bases remaining between them. The CDR3 region has the DNA TGTGCCAGCAGCCTCCAACCCTTGGGCAGCTATGGCTACACCTTC. Amino acids: CASSLQPLGSYGYTF.

The rearrangement links TRBV11-3 to TRBJ2-7; 8 bases match TRBD2. This CDR3 is 14 amino acids long. Germline-derived CDR1 and CDR2 are SGHNT and YENEEA. Trimming took 4 bases from V and 1 from J; bases not matched to a gene: 3. The CDR3 DNA reads TGTGCCAGCAGCTCTACTAGCGGTTCCTACGAGCAGTACTTC. Translated, it gives CASSSTSGSYEQYF.

The V gene is TRBV2, the J gene TRBJ2-7; weak D call: TRBD1 (6 bases). Germline V lookup: CDR1 SNHLY, CDR2 FYNNEI. CDR3 length equals 16 residues. Trimming stripped 3 bases from V and 2 bases from J, with 17 bases between. As DNA, the CDR3 is TGTGCCAGCAGTGATAGCCCCTCAGGGGTCACCTACGAGCAGTACTTC. Encoded protein: CASSDSPSGVTYEQYF. The full variable domain, in which reference TRBV2 and TRBJ2-7 provide the parts outside the CDR3, is EPEVTQTPSHQVTQMGQEVILRCVPISNHLYFYWYRQILGQKVEFLVSFYNNEISEKSEIFDDQFSVERPDGSNFTLKIRSTKLEDSAMYFCASSDSPSGVTYEQYFGPGTRLTVT.

The chain links TRBV28 to TRBJ2-7; no clear D. Germline CDR1 and CDR2: MDHEN and SYDVKM. The CDR3 contains 13 residues. V was cut by 1 base and J by 4 bases, with 8 bases left in between. The CDR3 bases are TGTGCCAGCAGTTTATTCGCGCAATACGAGCAGTACTTC. Its translation: CASSLFAQYEQYF. The full variable domain, with the rest looked up from reference TRBV28 and TRBJ2-7, is DVKVTQSSRYLVKRTGEKVFLECVQDMDHENMFWYRQDPGLGLRLIYFSYDVKMKEKGDIPEGYSVSREKKERFSLILESASTNQTSMYLCASSLFAQYEQYFGPGTRLTVT.

To note about this clone: Its ends do not fully match the called genes, so a read error is possible. The V gene is TRBV7-7, the J gene TRBJ2-1, with 7 bases identical to TRBD1. The CDR3 contains 15 residues. From germline, CDR1 is SSHAT and CDR2 FNYEAQ (reference sequence). The CDR3 nucleotides read TGTGCTAGCAGCTCAGGGACAGATCCGAGGAATGAGCAGTTCTTC. It yields the protein CASSSGTDPRNEQFF.

The CDR3 coding sequence is TGTGCCATAGGCCGACAGAACACTGAAGCTTTCTTT. Translation gives CAIGRQNTEAFF. The chain is built from TRBV7-9 and TRBJ1-1; D not resolved. The CDR3 has 12 amino acids. Germline values: CDR1 SEHNR, CDR2 FQNEAQ (reference sequence). V shed 10 bases and J shed 1 base, with 10 bases lying between them.

The chain employs TRBV7-6 and TRBJ2-7; 12 bases fit TRBD2. Per the germline V gene, CDR1 is SGHVS and CDR2 is FNYEAQ. Losses at the gene ends were 3 bases for V and 5 bases for J; bases not matched to a gene: 2. The CDR3 spans 14 residues. CDR3 DNA: TGTGCCAGCAGCTTGTGGACTAGCGGGGACGAGCAGTACTTC. This gives the protein CASSLWTSGDEQYF.

The chain recombines TRBV28 with TRBJ2-7; D not certain. Trimming stripped 3 bases from V and 2 bases from J, with 8 bases between. Germline CDR1 and CDR2: MDHEN and SYDVKM. This CDR3 spans 13 amino acids. CDR3 sequence reads: CASSFFGAYEQYF. Here the CDR3 DNA reads TGTGCCAGCAGTTTTTTTGGAGCCTACGAGCAGTACTTC.

This sequence joins TRBV27 and TRBJ1-2, with D hard to call. CDR1 is MNHEY, CDR2 SMNVEV, per germline (reference sequence). The CDR3 loop spans 12 amino acids. V was clipped by 4 bases and J by 1 base, with 4 bases between them. The CDR3 sequence: CASSSGNYGYTF. CDR3 nucleotide sequence: TGTGCCAGCAGTTCGGGTAACTATGGCTACACCTTC.

V is TRBV5-1 and J is TRBJ2-2, with 11 nucleotides matching TRBD2. CDR3 length equals 19 residues. V was clipped by 2 bases and J by 5 bases; unmatched bases: 14. Germline CDR1 SGHRS, CDR2 YFSETQ. The CDR3 protein is CASSFPDLSGRAKTGELFF. The CDR3 DNA sequence: TGCGCCAGCAGCTTTCCCGATCTTAGCGGGAGGGCCAAGACCGGGGAGCTGTTTTTT.

The chain carries TRBV19 and TRBJ2-5, with a weak D call TRBD1 (5 bases). This CDR3 comprises 15 residues. Germline assignment: CDR1 LNHDA and CDR2 SQIVND (reference sequence). V lost 4 bases and J 1 base, leaving 13 bases between the germline ends. The CDR3 DNA sequence: TGTGCCAGTAGTACAAGGGGTTGGGGCCAAGAGACCCAGTACTTC. Its protein product is CASSTRGWGQETQYF.

The J gene is TRBJ2-2, the V gene TRBV7-9; 10 bases match TRBD1. CDR1 and CDR2 (germline): SEHNR, FQNEAQ (reference sequence). The ends lost 5 bases at V and 0 bases at J; junction bases unmatched: 12. There are 19 residues in the CDR3. The CDR3 loop is CASSTRDRGYLSNTGELFF. The CDR3 DNA reads TGTGCCAGCAGCACCCGGGACAGGGGTTACCTTTCGAACACCGGGGAGCTGTTTTTT.

The chain couples TRBV6-6 to TRBJ2-5; 7 nucleotides align to TRBD1. The germline V gene has CDR1 MNHNY and CDR2 SVGAGI (reference sequence). With V trimmed by 6 bases and J by 4 bases, 8 bases remained unmatched. This CDR3 has 14 amino acids. The CDR3 loop is CASRQTGVVETQYF. CDR3 bases: TGTGCCAGCAGACAAACAGGGGTCGTAGAGACCCAGTACTTC.

This clone was seen a single time. The CDR3 protein is CASSLALFYEQYF. DNA of the CDR3: TGTGCCAGCAGCTTAGCCTTATTCTACGAGCAGTACTTC. This chain links TRBV11-2 with TRBJ2-5; no reliable D call. The closer fit of TRBJ2-7 to the DNA end suggests the J call may be wrong. The length of the CDR3 is 13 residues. Germline V lookup: CDR1 SGHAT, CDR2 FQNNGV.

The chain combines TRBV2 with TRBJ2-7, with 9 bases fitting TRBD1. Germline CDR1 reads SNHLY; CDR2 reads FYNNEI. The CDR3 is 13 amino acids. V was clipped by 6 bases and J by 5 bases; unmatched bases: 5. As DNA, the CDR3 is TGTGCCAGCAGCGGGGACAGGGTCGACGAGCAGTACTTC. As protein: CASSGDRVDEQYF.